A single sample is the source of the 2 T cell receptor beta chains below, sequenced in a study of blood T cell repertoires in COVID-19. The data were produced by immunoSEQ multiplex PCR, yet TCRdb's version contains in-frame clones alone and is incomplete. The sample shows hundreds of thousands of clones, roughly 86% of them seen only once. Specimen: PBMCs or T cells enriched from blood (not recorded which). The receptors were sampled from a woman in her thirties with acute COVID-19.

This rearrangement joins TRBV29-1 to TRBJ2-1, with 13 bases that match TRBD2. CDR3 length equals 17 residues. J gave up 7 bases and V 4 bases, and 13 bases lay outside the gene matches. CDR1 is SQVTM, CDR2 ANQGSEA, per germline. CDR3 coding DNA: TGCAGCGTTGTGGGTCTACTAGCGGGGGGGCTCAAAAATGAGCAGTTCTTC. Its translation is CSVVGLLAGGLKNEQFF.

This rearrangement joins TRBV4-3 to TRBJ1-4, with TRBD1 matching over 7 bases. Trimming took 2 bases from V and 5 from J; bases not matched to a gene: 2. The CDR3 is 14 amino acids. CDR1 and CDR2 (germline): LGHNA, YSLEER. CDR3 nucleotides: TGCGCCAGCAGCCAAAGGGGGCTCAATGAAAAACTGTTTTTT. This codes for CASSQRGLNEKLFF.